This passage covers 20 T cell receptor beta chains from one sample sequenced in a study of blood T cell repertoires in COVID-19. Data came from immunoSEQ multiplex PCR; TCRdb stores just in-frame clones and leaves some out. The table records 160,000 or so clones, approximately 91% of them present only once. Sequences were obtained from peripheral blood. The receptors were gathered from a man younger than 35 with acute or convalescent COVID-19.

V gene TRBV7-2 combines with J gene TRBJ2-7; TRBD1 matches 8 bases. CDR3 length: 14 amino acids. Germline loops: CDR1 SGHTA, CDR2 FQGNSA. Trimming at V came to 5 bases and at J to 2 bases, leaving 5 bases not matched to a gene. The DNA of the CDR3 is TGTGCCAGCAGCACCAGACAGGGGACCTACGAGCAGTACTTC. It yields the protein CASSTRQGTYEQYF.

The chain recombines TRBV24-1 with TRBJ2-2, with a possible D match to TRBD2 (6 bases). CDR1 and CDR2 from the germline V gene are KGHDR and SFDVKD. There are 16 residues in the CDR3. V dropped 4 bases and J dropped 6 bases, with 17 bases sitting between them. The CDR3 sequence is CATSESLPSGSGELFF. Here the CDR3 DNA reads TGTGCCACCAGTGAGAGCCTTCCAAGCGGGTCCGGGGAGCTGTTTTTT.

J is TRBJ2-3 and V is TRBV5-1, with D maybe TRBD2 (7 bases). CDR3 length: 17 amino acids. Germline V gives CDR1 SGHRS, CDR2 YFSETQ. Trimming stripped 2 bases from V and 2 bases from J, with 18 bases between. CDR3 nucleotides: TGCGCCAGCAGCTTTGTTAGTCCTGGGGGGGCCACAGATACGCAGTATTTT. Protein: CASSFVSPGGATDTQYF. Full variable domain (missing parts from reference TRBV5-1 and TRBJ2-3): KAGVTQTPRYLIKTRGQQVTLSCSPISGHRSVSWYQQTPGQGLQFLFEYFSETQRNKGNFPGRFSGRQFSNSRSEMNVSTLELGDSALYLCASSFVSPGGATDTQYFGPGTRLTVL.

The gene calls are TRBV4-1 and TRBJ2-4; D remains unclear. This CDR3 region has 15 residues. The germline V gene has CDR1 MGHRA and CDR2 YSYEKL. The V and J ends lost 1 base and 0 bases respectively, with 7 bases between them. CDR3 residues: CASSQVGLAKNIQYF. The CDR3 DNA sequence: TGCGCCAGCAGCCAAGTTGGGCTAGCCAAAAACATTCAGTACTTC.

This clone has a handful of counts. The genes are TRBV2 and TRBJ1-2; 12 bases are shared with TRBD1. V shed 6 bases, J shed 3 bases, and the junction held 2 bases outside the gene matches. Germline CDR1 reads SNHLY; CDR2 reads FYNNEI. This CDR3 region has 14 residues. The CDR3 DNA reads TGTGCCAGCAGGGGACAGGGGGCCTACTATGGCTACACCTTC. Translating gives CASRGQGAYYGYTF.

V usage is TRBV2 and J usage is TRBJ2-7; D is perhaps TRBD1 (6 bases). Germline CDR1 reads SNHLY; CDR2 reads FYNNEI. CDR3 length: 14 amino acids. V was cut by 3 bases and J by 9 bases, with 18 bases left in between. Written as DNA, the CDR3 is TGTGCCAGCAGTGAGGGGCAGGGGACAAAGGGGCAGTACTTC. It codes for CASSEGQGTKGQYF.

This chain connects TRBV27 to TRBJ1-2; TRBD1 aligns across 7 bases. V lost 5 bases and J lost 6; bases outside the gene matches: 6. The CDR3 runs to 13 residues. Germline CDR1 and CDR2: MNHEY and SMNVEV (reference sequence). The CDR3 DNA reads as TGTGCCAGCAGTCCTCCGACAGGGCATGGCTACACCTTC. It encodes CASSPPTGHGYTF.

This clone counts as medium-sized. The rearrangement links TRBV20-1 to TRBJ2-7; 8 nucleotides agree with TRBD1. This CDR3 comprises 11 residues. Germline V lookup: CDR1 DFQATT, CDR2 SNEGSKA (reference sequence). V trimming: 2 bases; J trimming: 6 bases; junction bases outside the gene matches: 0. The CDR3 DNA reads TGCAGTGCTAGACAGGGGGCCGAGCAGTACTTC. Encoded protein: CSARQGAEQYF.

V and J are TRBV7-2 and TRBJ2-1, with 8 bases fitting TRBD2. The CDR3 runs to 16 residues. The ends lost 1 base at V and 8 bases at J; junction bases unmatched: 10. Per the germline V gene, CDR1 is SGHTA and CDR2 is FQGNSA. The CDR3 DNA is TGTGCCAGCAGCTTAGGTCCGGGACTAGGAGGCTATGAGCAGTTCTTC. This translates into CASSLGPGLGGYEQFF.

The chain combines TRBV23-1 with TRBJ1-2; D remains unclear. TRBV23-1 is assigned to the ORF class and has an uncertain function. Between the trimmed V and J ends, which lost 10 bases and 0 bases, there was a span of 15 bases. The CDR3 contains 14 residues. The CDR3 DNA reads as TGCGCCACCATCGTCCCAGAGGCTAACTATGGCTACACCTTC. It specifies CATIVPEANYGYTF.

This clone occurred once. The rearrangement joins TRBV21-1 to TRBJ2-7; whether TRBD1, the table's D call, matches the DNA was not checked. TRBV21-1 constitutes a pseudogene. This CDR3 contains 16 residues. The CDR3 coding sequence is TGTGCCAGCAGCAAGCGGCGACAGAAGCGCTCCTACGAGCAGTACTTC. Translation gives CASSKRRQKRSYEQYF.

The rearrangement joins TRBV5-4 to TRBJ1-1; perhaps TRBD1 as D (6 bases). CDR1 SGHNT and CDR2 YYREEE come from the germline V gene (reference sequence). The CDR3 has 14 residues. V was pared by 4 bases and J by 3 bases, with 13 bases between. DNA of the CDR3: TGTGCCAGCAGCCCCGGGGGGCAGGACACTGAAGCTTTCTTT. It yields the protein CASSPGGQDTEAFF.

The chain employs TRBV7-9 and TRBJ2-5, with TRBD2 matching over 10 bases. V lost 0 bases to trimming and J lost 0 bases; unmatched junction nucleotides: 7. Germline V gene sequence: CDR1 SEHNR, CDR2 FQNEAQ (reference sequence). This CDR3 has 18 residues. Here the CDR3 reads CASSLALRTSGYQETQYF. CDR3 nucleotides: TGTGCCAGCAGCTTAGCGCTTCGGACTAGCGGTTACCAAGAGACCCAGTACTTC.

In the case of this clone: Additional DNA sequences in this sample encode the identical CDR3. The V call is TRBV18, the J call TRBJ1-1; D gene ambiguous. The CDR3 spans 13 residues. Trimming removed 6 bases at V and 0 bases at J, with 8 bases between. The germline V gene has CDR1 KGHSH and CDR2 LQKENI. CDR3 DNA: TGTGCCAGCTCCGGAGGGATGAACACTGAAGCTTTCTTT. Encoded protein: CASSGGMNTEAFF. Variable domain in full (rest from reference TRBV18 and TRBJ1-1): NAGVMQNPRHLVRRRGQEARLRCSPMKGHSHVYWYRQLPEEGLKFMVYLQKENIIDESGMPKERFSAEFPKEGPSILRIQQVVRGDSAAYFCASSGGMNTEAFFGQGTRLTVV.

This chain uses TRBV10-3 with TRBJ1-4; D ambiguous. CDR3 length: 15 residues. Per the germline V gene, CDR1 is ENHRY and CDR2 is SYGVKD. V was pared by 0 bases and J by 7 bases, with 12 bases between. CDR3 in amino acids: CAISESRGFTEKLFF. CDR3 bases: TGTGCCATCAGTGAGTCGCGGGGATTTACTGAAAAACTGTTTTTT.

This sequence joins TRBV9 and TRBJ1-1; 10 bases are shared with TRBD1. V shed 6 bases, J shed 3 bases, and the junction held 11 bases outside the gene matches. Germline V gene lookup returns CDR1 SGDLS and CDR2 YYNGEE. The CDR3 length is 16 residues. CDR3 nucleotides: TGTGCCAGCAACGAGGGACAGGGGCGCTCGTACACTGAAGCTTTCTTT. Its translation is CASNEGQGRSYTEAFF.

This clone was picked up one time. V is TRBV7-9 and J is TRBJ1-5, with D perhaps matching TRBD1 (5 bases). V was trimmed by 0 bases and J by 0 bases, leaving 6 bases between them. The CDR3 has 15 amino acids. Germline V gene data show CDR1 as SEHNR and CDR2 as FQNEAQ (reference sequence). The CDR3 nucleotides read TGTGCCAGCAGCTTAGCGACAGATAGCAATCAGCCCCAGCATTTT. This codes for CASSLATDSNQPQHF.

This clone came up once. This chain uses TRBV2 with TRBJ1-1; D remains ambiguous. This CDR3 is 13 amino acids long. The V end lost 7 bases, the J end lost 14 bases, and 23 bases lay between the germline ends. Germline CDR1 SNHLY, CDR2 FYNNEI. DNA for the CDR3: TGTGCCAGCATGTTAGGAGGATATACCGTCACGTTCTTT. It yields the protein CASMLGGYTVTFF.

V and J are TRBV2 and TRBJ1-2; 7 bases line up with TRBD1. The CDR3 is made up of 13 amino acids. Looked up from germline, CDR1 is SNHLY and CDR2 is FYNNEI. V was clipped by 6 bases and J by 4 bases; unmatched bases: 5. CDR3 nucleotide sequence: TGTGCCAGCAGCGCGGGACAGTCCTATGGCTACACCTTC. Its translation is CASSAGQSYGYTF.

This chain uses TRBV6-1 with TRBJ2-1, with 15 bases lining up with TRBD2. Trimming removed 2 bases from V and 5 bases from J; junction bases left unmatched: 10. The CDR3 covers 19 residues. Germline V CDR1 and CDR2: MNHNS, SASEGT. The CDR3 DNA follows: TGTGCCAGCAGTGAAAGAGGACTAGCGGGGGGGCGTAAAAACAATGAGCAGTTCTTC. Its translation is CASSERGLAGGRKNNEQFF.